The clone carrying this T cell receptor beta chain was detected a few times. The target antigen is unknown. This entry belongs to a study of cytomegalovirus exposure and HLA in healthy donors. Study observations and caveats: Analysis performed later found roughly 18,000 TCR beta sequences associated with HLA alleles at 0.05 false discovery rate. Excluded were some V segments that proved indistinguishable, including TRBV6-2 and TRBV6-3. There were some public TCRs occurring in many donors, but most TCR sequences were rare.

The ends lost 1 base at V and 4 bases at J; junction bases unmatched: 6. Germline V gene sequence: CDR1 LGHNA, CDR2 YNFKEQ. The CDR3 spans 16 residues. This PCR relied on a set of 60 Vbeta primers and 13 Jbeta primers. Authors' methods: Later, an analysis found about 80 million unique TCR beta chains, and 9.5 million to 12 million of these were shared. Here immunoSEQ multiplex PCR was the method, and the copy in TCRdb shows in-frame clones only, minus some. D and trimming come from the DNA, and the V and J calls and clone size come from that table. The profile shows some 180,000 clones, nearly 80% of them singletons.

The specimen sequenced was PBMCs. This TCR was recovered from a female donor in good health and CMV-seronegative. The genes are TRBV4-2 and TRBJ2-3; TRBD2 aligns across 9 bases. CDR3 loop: CASSQVSAGGADTQYF. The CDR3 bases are TGTGCCAGCAGCCAAGTTTCGGCGGGGGGGGCAGATACGCAGTATTTT.